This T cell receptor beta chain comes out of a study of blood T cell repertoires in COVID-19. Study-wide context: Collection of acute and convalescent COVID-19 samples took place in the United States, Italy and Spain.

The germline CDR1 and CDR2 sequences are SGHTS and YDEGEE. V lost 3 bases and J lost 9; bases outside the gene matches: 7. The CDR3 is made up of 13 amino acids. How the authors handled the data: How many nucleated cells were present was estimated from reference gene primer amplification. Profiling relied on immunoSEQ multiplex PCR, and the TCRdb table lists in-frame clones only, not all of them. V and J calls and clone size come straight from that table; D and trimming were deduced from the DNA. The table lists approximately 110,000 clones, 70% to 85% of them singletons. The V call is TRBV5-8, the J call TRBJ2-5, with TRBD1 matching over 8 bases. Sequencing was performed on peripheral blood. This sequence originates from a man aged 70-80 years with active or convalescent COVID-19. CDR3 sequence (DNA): TGTGCCAGCAGCTCGGGGACAGGCTCCCCCCAGTACTTC. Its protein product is CASSSGTGSPQYF.